A selection of T cell receptor beta chains follows, all from one sample in a study of blood T cell repertoires in COVID-19. TCRdb keeps only in-frame clones here, not all; method: immunoSEQ multiplex PCR. This table holds 25,000 to 35,000 clones, roughly 80% found once. Material for sequencing was peripheral blood. Receptor source: a woman in her sixties or seventies with acute or convalescent COVID-19. The CDR3 runs from the conserved cysteine through the conserved F or W. The D gene is left open where the match is weak. Clone size is not always given. Where it is, it says once, few, many or a class for expanded clones.

D	V	J	size	CDR3	DNA
.	TRBV10-1	TRBJ1-1	few	CASSRTVNTEAFF	TGCGCCAGCAGTCGGACAGTGAACACTGAAGCTTTCTTT
.	TRBV9	TRBJ1-1	.	CASRKEIGNTEAFF	TGTGCCAGCAGGAAGGAGATCGGGAACACTGAAGCTTTCTTT
TRBD2	TRBV4-2	TRBJ2-7	few	CASSQGDYSNEQYF	TGTGCCAGCAGCCAAGGGGACTATAGCAACGAGCAGTACTTC
TRBD1	TRBV2	TRBJ2-2	.	CASKGTTGGPGELFF	TGTGCCAGCAAGGGGACGACAGGGGGCCCCGGGGAGCTGTTTTTT
TRBD1	TRBV2	TRBJ1-5	few	CASSEEGQARQPQHF	TGTGCCAGCAGTGAAGAAGGACAGGCACGGCAGCCCCAGCATTTT
.	TRBV28	TRBJ2-1	.	CASSPRTAVNANEQFF	TGTGCCAGCAGTCCGCGGACAGCGGTTAACGCCAATGAGCAGTTCTTC
.	TRBV3-1/TRBV3-2	TRBJ1-6	.	CASGGAPYNSPLHF	TGTGCCAGCGGAGGGGCCCCCTATAATTCACCCCTCCACTTT
.	TRBV7-9	TRBJ1-1	.	CASSLLAQDTEAFF	TGTGCCAGCAGCCTCCTTGCGCAGGACACTGAAGCTTTCTTT
TRBD1	TRBV29-1	TRBJ1-3	.	CSAVQGARTGNTIYF	TGCAGCGCCGTACAGGGGGCGAGGACTGGAAACACCATATATTTT
.	TRBV7-2	TRBJ2-4	.	CASSANTYSKNIQYF	TGTGCCAGCAGCGCGAATACTTACTCCAAAAACATTCAGTACTTC
TRBD1	TRBV5-1	TRBJ1-2	.	CASSLPGGYGYTF	TGCGCCAGCAGCTTGCCAGGGGGCTATGGCTACACCTTC